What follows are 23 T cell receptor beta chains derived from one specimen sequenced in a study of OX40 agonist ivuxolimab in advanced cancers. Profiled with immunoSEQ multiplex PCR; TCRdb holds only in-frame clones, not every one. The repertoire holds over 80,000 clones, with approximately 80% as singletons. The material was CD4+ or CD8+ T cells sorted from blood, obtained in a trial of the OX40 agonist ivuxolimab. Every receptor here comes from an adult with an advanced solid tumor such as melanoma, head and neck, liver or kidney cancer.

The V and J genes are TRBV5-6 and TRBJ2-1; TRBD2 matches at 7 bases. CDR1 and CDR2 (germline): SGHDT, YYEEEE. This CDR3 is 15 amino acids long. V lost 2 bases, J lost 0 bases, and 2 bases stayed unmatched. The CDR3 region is CASSFGGGSYNEQFF. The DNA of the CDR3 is TGTGCCAGCAGCTTTGGCGGGGGCTCCTACAATGAGCAGTTCTTC.

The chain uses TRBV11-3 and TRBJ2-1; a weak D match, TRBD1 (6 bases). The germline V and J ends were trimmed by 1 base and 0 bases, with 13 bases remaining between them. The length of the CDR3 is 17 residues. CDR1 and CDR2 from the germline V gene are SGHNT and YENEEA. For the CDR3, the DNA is TGTGCCAGCAGCTTAGGGGAAGGGGGTAGCTCCTACAATGAGCAGTTCTTC. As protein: CASSLGEGGSSYNEQFF.

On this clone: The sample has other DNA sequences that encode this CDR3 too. The CDR3 spells CASSPGRGMNTEAFF. The CDR3 nucleotides are TGTGCCAGCAGCCCCGGGAGAGGGATGAACACTGAAGCTTTCTTT. The chain joins TRBV9 to TRBJ1-1; D unresolved. V dropped 4 bases and J dropped 0 bases, with 13 bases sitting between them. The germline CDR1 and CDR2 sequences are SGDLS and YYNGEE. This CDR3 has 15 residues.

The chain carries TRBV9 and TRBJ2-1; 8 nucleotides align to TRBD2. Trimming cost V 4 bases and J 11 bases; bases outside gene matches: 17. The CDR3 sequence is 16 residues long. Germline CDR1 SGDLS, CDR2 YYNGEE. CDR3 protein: CASSSQSLAANSKQFF. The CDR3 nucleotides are TGTGCCAGCAGCTCACAGTCACTAGCGGCGAACTCTAAGCAGTTCTTC. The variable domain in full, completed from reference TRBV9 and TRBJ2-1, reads DSGVTQTPKHLITATGQRVTLRCSPRSGDLSVYWYQQSLDQGLQFLIQYYNGEERAKGNILERFSAQQFPDLHSELNLSSLELGDSALYFCASSSQSLAANSKQFFGPGTRLTVL.

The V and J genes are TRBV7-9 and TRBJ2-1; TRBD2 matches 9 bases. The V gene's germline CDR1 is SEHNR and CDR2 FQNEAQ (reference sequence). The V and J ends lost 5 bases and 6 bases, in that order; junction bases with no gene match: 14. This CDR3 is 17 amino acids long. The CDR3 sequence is CASSPSMLAGYINEQFF. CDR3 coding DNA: TGTGCCAGCAGCCCCTCGATGCTAGCGGGATATATCAATGAGCAGTTCTTC.

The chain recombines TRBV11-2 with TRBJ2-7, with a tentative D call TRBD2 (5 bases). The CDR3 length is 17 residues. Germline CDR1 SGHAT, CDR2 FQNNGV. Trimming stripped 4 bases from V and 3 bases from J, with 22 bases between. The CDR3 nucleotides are TGTGCCAGCAGCTCCGGTACTGCTTTAGCTGGGAGCTACGAGCAGTACTTC. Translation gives CASSSGTALAGSYEQYF.

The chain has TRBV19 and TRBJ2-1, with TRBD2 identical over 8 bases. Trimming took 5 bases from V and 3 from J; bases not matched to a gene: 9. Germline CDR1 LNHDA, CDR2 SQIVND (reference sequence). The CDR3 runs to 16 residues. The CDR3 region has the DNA TGTGCCAGTAGTGCCTGGAGCGGGAGCTACTACAATGAGCAGTTCTTC. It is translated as CASSAWSGSYYNEQFF. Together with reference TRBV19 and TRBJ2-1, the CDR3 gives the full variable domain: DGGITQSPKYLFRKEGQNVTLSCEQNLNHDAMYWYRQDPGQGLRLIYYSQIVNDFQKGDIAEGYSVSREKKESFPLTVTSAQKNPTAFYLCASSAWSGSYYNEQFFGPGTRLTVL.

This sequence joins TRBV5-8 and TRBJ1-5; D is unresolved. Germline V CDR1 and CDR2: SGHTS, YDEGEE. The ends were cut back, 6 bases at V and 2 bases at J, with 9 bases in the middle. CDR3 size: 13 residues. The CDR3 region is CASTLDRNQPQHF. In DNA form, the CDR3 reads TGTGCCAGCACCCTGGATCGCAATCAGCCCCAGCATTTT.

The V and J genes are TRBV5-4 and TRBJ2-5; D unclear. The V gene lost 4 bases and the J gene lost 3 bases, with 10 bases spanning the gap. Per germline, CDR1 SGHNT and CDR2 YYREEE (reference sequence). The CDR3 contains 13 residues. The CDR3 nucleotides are TGTGCCAGCAGCCCGGACCGGAAAGAGACCCAGTACTTC. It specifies CASSPDRKETQYF.

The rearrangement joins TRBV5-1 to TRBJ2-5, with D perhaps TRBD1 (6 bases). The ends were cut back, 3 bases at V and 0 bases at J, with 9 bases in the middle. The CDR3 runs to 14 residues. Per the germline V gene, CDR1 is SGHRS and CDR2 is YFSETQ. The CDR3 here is CASSWTEYQETQYF. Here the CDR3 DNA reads TGCGCCAGCAGCTGGACAGAGTACCAAGAGACCCAGTACTTC.

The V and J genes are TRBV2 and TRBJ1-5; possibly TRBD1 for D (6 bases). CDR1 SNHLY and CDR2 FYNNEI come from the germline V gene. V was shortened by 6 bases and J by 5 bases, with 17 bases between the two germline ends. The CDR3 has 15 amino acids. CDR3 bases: TGTGCCAGCAGCAACCCGACAGGAAGCCATCAGCCCCAGCATTTT. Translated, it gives CASSNPTGSHQPQHF.

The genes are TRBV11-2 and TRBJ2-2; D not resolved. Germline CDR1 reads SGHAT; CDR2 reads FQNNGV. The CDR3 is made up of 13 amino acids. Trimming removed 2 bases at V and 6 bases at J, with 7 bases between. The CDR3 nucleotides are TGTGCCAGCAGCTTATCGTTCCCCGGGGAGCTGTTTTTT. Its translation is CASSLSFPGELFF. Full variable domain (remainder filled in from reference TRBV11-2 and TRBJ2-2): EAGVAQSPRYKIIEKRQSVAFWCNPISGHATLYWYQQILGQGPKLLIQFQNNGVVDDSQLPKDRFSAERLKGVDSTLKIQPAKLEDSAVYLCASSLSFPGELFFGEGSRLTVL.

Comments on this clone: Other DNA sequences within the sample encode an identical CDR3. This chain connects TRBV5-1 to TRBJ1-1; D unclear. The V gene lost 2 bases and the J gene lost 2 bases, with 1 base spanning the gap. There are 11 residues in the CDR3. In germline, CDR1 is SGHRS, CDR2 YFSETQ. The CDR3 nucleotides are TGCGCCAGCAGCTTAAACACTGAAGCTTTCTTT. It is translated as CASSLNTEAFF.

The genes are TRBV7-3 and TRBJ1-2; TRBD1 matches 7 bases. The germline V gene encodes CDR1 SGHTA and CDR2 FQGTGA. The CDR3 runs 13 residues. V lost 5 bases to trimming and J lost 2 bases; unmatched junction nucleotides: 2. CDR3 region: CASSPGQNYGYTF. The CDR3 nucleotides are TGTGCCAGCAGCCCGGGACAGAACTATGGCTACACCTTC.

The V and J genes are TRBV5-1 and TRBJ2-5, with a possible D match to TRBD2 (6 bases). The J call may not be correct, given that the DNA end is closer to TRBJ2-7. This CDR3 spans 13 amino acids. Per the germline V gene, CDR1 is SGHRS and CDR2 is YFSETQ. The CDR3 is CASSQGGYYEQYF. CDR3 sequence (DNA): TGCGCCAGCAGCCAGGGAGGTTACTACGAGCAGTACTTC.

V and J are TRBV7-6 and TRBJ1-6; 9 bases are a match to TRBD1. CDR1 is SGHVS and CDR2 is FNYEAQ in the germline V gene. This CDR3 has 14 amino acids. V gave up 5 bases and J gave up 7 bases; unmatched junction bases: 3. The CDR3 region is CASSTGQGNSPLHF. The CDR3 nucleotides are TGTGCCAGCAGCACGGGACAGGGAAATTCACCCCTCCACTTT. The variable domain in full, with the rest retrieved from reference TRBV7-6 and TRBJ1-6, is GAGVSQSPRYKVTKRGQDVALRCDPISGHVSLYWYRQALGQGPEFLTYFNYEAQQDKSGLPNDRFSAERPEGSISTLTIQRTEQRDSAMYRCASSTGQGNSPLHFGNGTRLTVT.

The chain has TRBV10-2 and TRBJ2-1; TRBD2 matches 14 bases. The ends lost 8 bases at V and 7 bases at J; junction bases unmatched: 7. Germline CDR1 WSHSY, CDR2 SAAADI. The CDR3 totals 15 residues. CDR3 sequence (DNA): TGCGCCAGCGGAGGGACTAGCGGGGGAAGGAATGAGCAGTTCTTC. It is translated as CASGGTSGGRNEQFF.

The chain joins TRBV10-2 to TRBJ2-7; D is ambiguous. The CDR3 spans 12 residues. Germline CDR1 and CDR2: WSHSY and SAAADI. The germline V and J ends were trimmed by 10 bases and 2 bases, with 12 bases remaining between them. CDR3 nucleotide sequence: TGCGCCATGGGCACGGCCCCCTACGAGCAGTACTTC. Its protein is CAMGTAPYEQYF.

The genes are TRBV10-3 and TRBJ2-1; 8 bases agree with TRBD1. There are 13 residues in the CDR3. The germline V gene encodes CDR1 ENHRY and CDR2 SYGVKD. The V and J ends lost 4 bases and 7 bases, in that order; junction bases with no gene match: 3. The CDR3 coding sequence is TGTGCCATCAGTGGGAGACAGGGGAATGAGCAGTTCTTC. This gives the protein CAISGRQGNEQFF.

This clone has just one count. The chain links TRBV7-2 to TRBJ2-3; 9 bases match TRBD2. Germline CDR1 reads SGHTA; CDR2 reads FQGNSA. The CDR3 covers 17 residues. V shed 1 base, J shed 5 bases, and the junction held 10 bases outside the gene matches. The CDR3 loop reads CASSLGLAGGLVDTQYF. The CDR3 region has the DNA TGTGCCAGCAGCTTAGGGCTGGCGGGGGGGCTGGTAGATACGCAGTATTTT.

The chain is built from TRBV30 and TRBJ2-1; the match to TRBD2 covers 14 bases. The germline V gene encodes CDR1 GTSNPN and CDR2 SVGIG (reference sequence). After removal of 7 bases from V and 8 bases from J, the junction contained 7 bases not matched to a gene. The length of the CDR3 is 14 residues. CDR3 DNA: TGTGCCTTCAGGACTAGCGGGGGGCAGCATGAGCAGTTCTTC. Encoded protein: CAFRTSGGQHEQFF.

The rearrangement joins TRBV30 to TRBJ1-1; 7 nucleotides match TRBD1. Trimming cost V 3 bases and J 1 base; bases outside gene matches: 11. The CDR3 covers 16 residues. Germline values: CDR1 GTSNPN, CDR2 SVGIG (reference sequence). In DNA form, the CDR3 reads TGTGCCTGGAGCCACCTTACAGGGGCAAAGAACACTGAAGCTTTCTTT. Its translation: CAWSHLTGAKNTEAFF.

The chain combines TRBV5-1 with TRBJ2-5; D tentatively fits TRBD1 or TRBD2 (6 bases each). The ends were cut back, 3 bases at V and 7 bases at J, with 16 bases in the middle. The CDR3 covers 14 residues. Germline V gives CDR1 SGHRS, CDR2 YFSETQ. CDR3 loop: CASSSDSYGGTQYF. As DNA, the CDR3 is TGCGCCAGCAGCTCGGACAGTTACGGGGGGACCCAGTACTTC.